This TCR beta chain came from a study of cytomegalovirus exposure and HLA in healthy donors. Points from the study as a whole: A later analysis linked a missense DCLRE1C variant to TCR beta V- and J-gene trimming. An ancestry cluster, one associated with Asian ancestry, reportedly showed fewer N-insertions than the roughly 610-donor mean in a later analysis.

These donors, healthy bone marrow donors, were studied. This PCR relied on a set of 60 Vbeta primers and 13 Jbeta primers. The repertoire was sequenced with immunoSEQ multiplex PCR; TCRdb's copy has only in-frame clones and lacks some. The data contain about 150,000 clones, roughly 80% of them singletons. Of note for this clone: Its antigen is not known.

The V gene's germline CDR1 is ENHRY and CDR2 SYGVKD. This CDR3 is built from 15 residues. V shed 0 bases and J 4 bases; nucleotides not matched to a gene: 2. The sequencing input was PBMCs. The TCR was taken from a man aged 25-45 years in good health and CMV-seropositive. The chain couples TRBV10-3 to TRBJ2-3; TRBD2 matches 9 bases. CDR3 region: CAISESTSGPDTQYF. CDR3 nucleotides: TGTGCCATCAGTGAGTCTACTAGCGGGCCAGATACGCAGTATTTT.